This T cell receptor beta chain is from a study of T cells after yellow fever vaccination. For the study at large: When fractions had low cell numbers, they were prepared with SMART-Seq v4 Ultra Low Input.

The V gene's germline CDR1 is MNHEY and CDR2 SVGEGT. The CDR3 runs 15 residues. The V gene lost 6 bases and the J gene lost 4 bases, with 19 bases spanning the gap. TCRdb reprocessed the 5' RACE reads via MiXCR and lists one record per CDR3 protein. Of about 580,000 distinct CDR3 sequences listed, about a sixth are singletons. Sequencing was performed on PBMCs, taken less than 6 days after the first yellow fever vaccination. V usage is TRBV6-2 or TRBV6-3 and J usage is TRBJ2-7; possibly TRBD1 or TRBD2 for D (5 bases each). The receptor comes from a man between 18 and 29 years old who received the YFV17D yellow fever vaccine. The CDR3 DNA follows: TGTGCCAGCAGGATGGGGGTTTTGAGCGGATACGAGCAGTACGTC. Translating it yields CASRMGVLSGYEQYV.